The source of this T cell receptor (beta chain) is a study of CD8+ T cells in alopecia areata. Sequencing templates came from extracted RNA that was reverse transcribed into cDNA. Sequenced by immunoSEQ multiplex PCR; TCRdb stores in-frame clones only, minus some. The sample shows some 170,000 clones, 63% of them seen only once. The CDR3 is 15 residues long. Germline CDR1 reads SGHTA; CDR2 reads FQGNSA. With 5 bases removed from V and 5 bases from J, the gap between germline ends came to 17 bases. This clone turned up a few times. The origin of this receptor is a human donor with alopecia areata. The chain uses TRBV7-2 and TRBJ2-3; maybe TRBD2 (6 bases). This sample comprised CD4+ T cells sorted from blood, obtained at week 0. The CDR3 nucleotides are TGTGCCAGCAGCCCGACGGGAACCGGGGGAGATACGCAGTATTTT. Translating it yields CASSPTGTGGDTQYF.